The table lists the clone carrying this T cell receptor beta chain with a few counts. Germline assignment: CDR1 LGHDT and CDR2 YNNKEL (reference sequence). This CDR3 is 15 amino acids long. Trimming removed 0 bases from V and 6 bases from J; junction bases left unmatched: 0. These data belong to a study of blood T cell repertoires in COVID-19. Study information: Whether acute or convalescent, the COVID-19 samples came from the United States, Italy and Spain. PBMCs, B-cell-depleted T cells, or T cells were the source of the cDNA or gDNA that made up the material.

This table comes from immunoSEQ multiplex PCR, and its TCRdb copy is limited to in-frame clones, with some not included. The repertoire holds tens of thousands of clones, with 84% as singletons. This chain connects TRBV3-1 (or the pseudogene TRBV3-2) to TRBJ1-6, with 9 positions matching TRBD1. The receptor's source is a man aged 60-69 years with acute or convalescent COVID-19. The sequenced material came from peripheral blood. CDR3: CASSQETGGNSPLHF. As DNA, the CDR3 is TGTGCCAGCAGCCAAGAGACAGGGGGTAATTCACCCCTCCACTTT.